This paragraph reports one T cell receptor beta chain. The identical CDR3 is also encoded by other nucleotide sequences in the sample. Looked up from germline, CDR1 is SGHNT and CDR2 is YYREEE (reference sequence). V shed 4 bases and J 2 bases; nucleotides not matched to a gene: 5. The CDR3 is 15 residues long. Study members were between roughly 18 and 90 years old and lived in roughly 24 US regions. Original data processing: Amplification of reference gene primers was used by the study to estimate nucleated cell counts. TCRdb keeps only in-frame clones here, not all; method: immunoSEQ multiplex PCR. V and J calls and clone size are given by that table; D and trimming were obtained from the DNA. The sample comprises a few hundred thousand clones, 88% of which are singletons, and around 2.9% rests with the top ten. These data come from a study of blood T cell repertoires in COVID-19. Overall study context: Collection of acute and convalescent COVID-19 samples took place in the United States, Italy and Spain. PBMCs, B-cell-depleted T cells, or T cells provided the cDNA or gDNA that made up the material.

The sample was PBMCs or T cells enriched from blood (not recorded which). The origin of this receptor is a woman aged 45-59 years who had recovered from COVID-19. The chain has TRBV5-4 and TRBJ2-5; 10 bases align to TRBD2. CDR3 coding DNA: TGTGCCAGCAGCGGGAGGACTAGCGGACAAGAGACCCAGTACTTC. Residues: CASSGRTSGQETQYF.